These T cell receptor beta chains were read from a single sample in a study of a mutant IDH1 vaccine in newly diagnosed glioma. These receptors have no known antigen. Only in-frame clones appear in the TCRdb table, and some are missing; sequencing was by immunoSEQ multiplex PCR. The sample includes roughly 40,000 clones, approximately 91% of them seen just once. The input for sequencing was PBMCs, taken from a glioma patient whose treatment included an IDH1 peptide vaccine. Source of these receptors: a man aged 50-59 years with glioma. CDR3s leave out the opening cysteine and the closing phenylalanine or tryptophan. Fields, in order: V gene, CDR3 protein.

>TRBV7-6
ASSLASSNYGYT
>TRBV5-1
ASSLVGGAQSQNEQF
>TRBV13
ASSPRDHSPY
>TRBV18
ASSPIRSSYEQY
>TRBV13
ASSFSNRGNQPQH
>TRBV2
ASDQDVLY
>TRBV27
ASSLSVGQTYGYT
>TRBV19
ASSIDRGSNQPQH
>TRBV7-9
ASSLPLISGNTIY
>TRBV2
ASSTNRLYEQY
>TRBV7-9
ASSPNSVSYEQY
>TRBV19
ASSEGQPQH
>TRBV5-1
ASLGQHSGANVLT
>TRBV10-1
ASSATGARETQY
>TRBV6-5
ASSSWSGLGYT
>TRBV5-8
ASSARTGLNTEAF
>TRBV15
ATSRSQARVGYGYT
>TRBV29-1
SATGKTQY
>TRBV29-1
SVEGDRQETQY
>TRBV5-6
ASSLVRGETQY
>TRBV30
AWRRFPSYEQY
>TRBV5-1
ASSLDRVMNYGYT
>TRBV11-1
ASSLAPTKQY
>TRBV2
ASGTSGASRPEQY
>TRBV30
AWNRGANEQF
>TRBV7-9
ASSFGGTNTEAF
>TRBV7-9
ASSLGTGFNQPQH
>TRBV5-1
ASSLFRPGHPNTGELF
>TRBV4-2
ASSQVFGTVGSGNTIY
>TRBV7-6
ASSPSGPAYRSYNEQF
>TRBV6-6
ASSPSRTGQETQY
>TRBV5-6
ASRPTGSSGNTIY
>TRBV25-1
ASSESRGANEKLF
>TRBV7-2
ASSPEGRADEQY
>TRBV5-1
ASSLVVASNEQF
>TRBV25-1
ASKAGMNTEAF
>TRBV5-6
ASSDWGGEWGQPQH
>TRBV4-2
ASSQASGQQETQY
>TRBV14
ASSQERGRADSPLH
>TRBV6-1
ASSEALDSSYEQY
>TRBV6-5
ASSYDPRSYEQY
>TRBV11-3
ASSSDRDTEAF
>TRBV5-6
ASSDLRGRLIYEQY
>TRBV5-6
ASSSDLGHLRAVTQY
>TRBV6-6
ASSTARGSGNTIY
>TRBV30
AWRLGQGAVGYT
>TRBV9
ASSPRDRDYGYT
>TRBV30
AWRYGTGERQPQH
>TRBV5-6
ASSLGWASMNTEAF
>TRBV6-6
ASTSTGRGLEAF
>TRBV7-9
ASSPASGRNEQF
>TRBV6-5
ASSGSGSETQY
>TRBV5-6
ASSLGTASSYNEQF
>TRBV6-1
ASSGEGAGANVLT
>TRBV7-2
ASSLEGSNQPQH